Presented here are 2 T cell receptor beta chains from one specimen sequenced in a study of identical twins. MiXCR was run by TCRdb on the 5' RACE reads, yielding one entry per CDR3 protein. The sample lists just over 450,000 distinct CDR3 sequences, approximately 14% occurring once. This same sample was also part of a study on yellow fever vaccine responses in identical twins.

Sequenced sample: CD4+ T cells sorted from blood. Receptors originate from a woman between 18 and 29 years old in good health.

In this sample, this clonotype turned up many times. V is TRBV20-1 and J is TRBJ1-2; 7 bases align to TRBD1. Germline CDR1 and CDR2: DFQATT and SNEGSKA (reference sequence). V shed 4 bases, J shed 8 bases, and the junction held 7 bases outside the gene matches. The CDR3 covers 12 residues. CDR3 sequence: CSATDRITGYTF. The CDR3 region has the DNA TGCAGTGCTACGGACAGGATTACGGGCTACACCTTC.

This clonotype was observed at least ten times. The genes are TRBV24-1 and TRBJ2-2, with unresolved D. Per germline, CDR1 KGHDR and CDR2 SFDVKD. The CDR3 sequence is 17 residues long. V shed 4 bases and J shed 0 bases, with 14 bases lying between them. The CDR3 nucleotides are TGTGCCACCAGTGACCAGACTCAATTAGCGAACACCGGGGAGCTGTTTTTT. It is translated as CATSDQTQLANTGELFF.